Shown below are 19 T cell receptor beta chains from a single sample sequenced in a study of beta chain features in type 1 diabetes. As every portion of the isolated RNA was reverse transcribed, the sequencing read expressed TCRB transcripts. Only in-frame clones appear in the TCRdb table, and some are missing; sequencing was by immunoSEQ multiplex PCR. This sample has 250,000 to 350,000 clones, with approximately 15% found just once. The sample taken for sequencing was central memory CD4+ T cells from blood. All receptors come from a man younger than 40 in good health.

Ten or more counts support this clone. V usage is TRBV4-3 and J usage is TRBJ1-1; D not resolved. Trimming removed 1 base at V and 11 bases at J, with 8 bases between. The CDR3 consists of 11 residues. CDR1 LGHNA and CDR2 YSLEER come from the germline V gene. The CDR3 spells CASSQGRGAFF. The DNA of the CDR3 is TGCGCCAGCAGCCAAGGTCGAGGGGCTTTCTTT.

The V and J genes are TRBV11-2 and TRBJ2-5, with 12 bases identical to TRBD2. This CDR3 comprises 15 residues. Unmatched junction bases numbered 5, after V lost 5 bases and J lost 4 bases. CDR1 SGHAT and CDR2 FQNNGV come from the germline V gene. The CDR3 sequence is CASSQRGLAGETQYF. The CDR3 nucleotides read TGTGCCAGCAGCCAGAGGGGACTAGCGGGAGAGACCCAGTACTTC.

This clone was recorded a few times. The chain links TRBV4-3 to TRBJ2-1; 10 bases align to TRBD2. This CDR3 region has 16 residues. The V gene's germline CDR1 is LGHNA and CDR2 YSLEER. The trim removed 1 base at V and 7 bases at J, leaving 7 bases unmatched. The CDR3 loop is CASSQALAGGWNEQFF. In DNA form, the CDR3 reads TGCGCCAGCAGCCAAGCCTTAGCGGGGGGATGGAATGAGCAGTTCTTC.

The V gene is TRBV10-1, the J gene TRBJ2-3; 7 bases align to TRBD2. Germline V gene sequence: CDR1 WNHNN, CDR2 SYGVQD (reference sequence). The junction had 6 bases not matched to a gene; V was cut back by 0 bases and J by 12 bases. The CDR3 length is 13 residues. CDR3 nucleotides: TGCGCCAGCAGTGAGTCGAGAGCGGGGCTCCAGTATTTT. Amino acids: CASSESRAGLQYF.

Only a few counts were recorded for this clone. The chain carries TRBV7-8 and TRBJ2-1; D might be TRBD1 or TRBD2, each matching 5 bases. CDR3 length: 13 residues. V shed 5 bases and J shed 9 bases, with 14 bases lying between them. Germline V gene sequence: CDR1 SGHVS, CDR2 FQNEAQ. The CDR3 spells CASSGRGDREQFF. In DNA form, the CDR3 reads TGTGCCAGCAGCGGAAGAGGGGACCGTGAGCAGTTCTTC. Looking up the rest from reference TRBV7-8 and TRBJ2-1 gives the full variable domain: GAGVSQSPRYKVAKRGQDVALRCDPISGHVSLFWYQQALGQGPEFLTYFQNEAQLDKSGLPSDRFFAERPEGSVSTLKIQRTQQEDSAVYLCASSGRGDREQFFGPGTRLTVL.

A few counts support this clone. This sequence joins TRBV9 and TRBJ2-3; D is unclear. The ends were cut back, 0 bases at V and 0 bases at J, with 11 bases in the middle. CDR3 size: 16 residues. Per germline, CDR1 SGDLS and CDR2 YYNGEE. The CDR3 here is CASSVEVRSSTDTQYF. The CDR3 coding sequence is TGTGCCAGCAGCGTAGAGGTCCGGTCTAGCACAGATACGCAGTATTTT.

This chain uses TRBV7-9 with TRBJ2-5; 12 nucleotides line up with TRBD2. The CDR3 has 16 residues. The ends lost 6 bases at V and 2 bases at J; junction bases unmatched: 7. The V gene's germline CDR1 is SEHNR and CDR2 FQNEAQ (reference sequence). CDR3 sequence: CASRSLGTSGQETQYF. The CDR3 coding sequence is TGTGCCAGCAGAAGCTTAGGGACTAGCGGGCAAGAGACCCAGTACTTC.

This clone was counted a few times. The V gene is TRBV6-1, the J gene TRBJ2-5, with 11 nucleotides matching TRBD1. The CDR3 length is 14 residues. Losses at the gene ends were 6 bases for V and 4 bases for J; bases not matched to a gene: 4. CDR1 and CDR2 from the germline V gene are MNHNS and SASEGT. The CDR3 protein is CASRRTGGVETQYF. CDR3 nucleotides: TGTGCCAGCAGAAGGACAGGGGGCGTAGAGACCCAGTACTTC.

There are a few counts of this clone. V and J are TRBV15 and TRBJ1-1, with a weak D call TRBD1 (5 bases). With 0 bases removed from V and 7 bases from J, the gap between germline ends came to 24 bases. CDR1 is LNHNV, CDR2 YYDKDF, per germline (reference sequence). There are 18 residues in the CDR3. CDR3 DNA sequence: TGTGCCACCAGCAGAGATCTACAGGTCTCCCCAGACGGGGGTGAAGCTTTCTTT. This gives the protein CATSRDLQVSPDGGEAFF.

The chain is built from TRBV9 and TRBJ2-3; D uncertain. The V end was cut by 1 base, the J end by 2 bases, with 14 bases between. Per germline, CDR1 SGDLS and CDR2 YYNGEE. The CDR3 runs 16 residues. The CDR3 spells CASSVSMRLSTDTQYF. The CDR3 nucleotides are TGTGCCAGCAGCGTAAGCATGAGACTCTCCACAGATACGCAGTATTTT.

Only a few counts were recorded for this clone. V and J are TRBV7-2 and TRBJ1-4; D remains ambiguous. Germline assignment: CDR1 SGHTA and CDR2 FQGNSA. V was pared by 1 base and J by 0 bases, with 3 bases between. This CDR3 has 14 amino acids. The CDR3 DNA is TGTGCCAGCAGCTTAGACCCAACTAATGAAAAACTGTTTTTT. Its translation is CASSLDPTNEKLFF. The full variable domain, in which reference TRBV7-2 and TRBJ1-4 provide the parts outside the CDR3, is GAGVSQSPSNKVTEKGKDVELRCDPISGHTALYWYRQSLGQGLEFLIYFQGNSAPDKSGLPSDRFSAERTGGSVSTLTIQRTQQEDSAVYLCASSLDPTNEKLFFGSGTQLSVL.

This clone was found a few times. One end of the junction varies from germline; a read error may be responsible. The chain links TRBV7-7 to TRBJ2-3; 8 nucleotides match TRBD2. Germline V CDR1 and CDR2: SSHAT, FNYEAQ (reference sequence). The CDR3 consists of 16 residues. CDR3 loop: CASSLVAGGSTDTQYF. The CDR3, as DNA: TGTGCTAGCAGCTTAGTGGCGGGAGGATCCACAGATACGCAGTATTTT. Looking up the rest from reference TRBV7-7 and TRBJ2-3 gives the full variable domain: GAGVSQSPRYKVTKRGQDVTLRCDPISSHATLYWYQQALGQGPEFLTYFNYEAQPDKSGLPSDRFSAERPEGSISTLTIQRTEQRDSAMYRCASSLVAGGSTDTQYFGPGTRLTVL.

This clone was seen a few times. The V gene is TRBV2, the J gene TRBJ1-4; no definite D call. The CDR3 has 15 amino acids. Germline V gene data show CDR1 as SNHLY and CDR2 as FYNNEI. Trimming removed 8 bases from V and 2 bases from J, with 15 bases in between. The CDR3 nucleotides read TGTGCCAGCTCTCAGGAAAGCGCGACTAATGAAAAACTGTTTTTT. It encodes CASSQESATNEKLFF.

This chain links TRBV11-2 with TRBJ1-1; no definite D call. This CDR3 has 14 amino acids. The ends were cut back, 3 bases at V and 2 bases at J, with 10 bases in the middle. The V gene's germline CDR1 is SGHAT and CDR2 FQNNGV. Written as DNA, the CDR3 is TGTGCCAGCAGCTTGGTATTGGGAAACACTGAAGCTTTCTTT. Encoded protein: CASSLVLGNTEAFF.

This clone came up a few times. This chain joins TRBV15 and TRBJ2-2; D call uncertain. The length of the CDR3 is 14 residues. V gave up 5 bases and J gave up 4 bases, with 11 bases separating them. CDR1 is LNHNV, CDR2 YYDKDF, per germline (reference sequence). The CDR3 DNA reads TGTGCCACCAGCGCCCCTCCTCCCACCGGGGAGCTGTTTTTT. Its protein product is CATSAPPPTGELFF.

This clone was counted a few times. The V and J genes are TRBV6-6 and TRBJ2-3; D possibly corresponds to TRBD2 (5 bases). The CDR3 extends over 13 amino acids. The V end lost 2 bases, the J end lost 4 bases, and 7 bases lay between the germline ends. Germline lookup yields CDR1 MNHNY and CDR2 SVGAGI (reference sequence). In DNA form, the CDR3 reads TGTGCCAGCAGTTACCGAGGGCCAGATACGCAGTATTTT. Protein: CASSYRGPDTQYF.

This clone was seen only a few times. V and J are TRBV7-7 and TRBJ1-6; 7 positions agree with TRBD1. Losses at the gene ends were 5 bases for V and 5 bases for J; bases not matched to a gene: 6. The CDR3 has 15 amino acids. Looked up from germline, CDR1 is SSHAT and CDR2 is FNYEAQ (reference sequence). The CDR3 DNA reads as TGTGCCAGCAGCACAGGGGTGGGGGATAATTCACCCCTCCACTTT. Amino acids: CASSTGVGDNSPLHF.

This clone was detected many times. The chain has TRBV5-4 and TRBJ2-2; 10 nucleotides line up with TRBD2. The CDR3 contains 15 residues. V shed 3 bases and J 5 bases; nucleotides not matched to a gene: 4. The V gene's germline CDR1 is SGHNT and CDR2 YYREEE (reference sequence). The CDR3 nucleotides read TGTGCCAGCAGCTCCCTAGCGGGGGAAACCGGGGAGCTGTTTTTT. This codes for CASSSLAGETGELFF.

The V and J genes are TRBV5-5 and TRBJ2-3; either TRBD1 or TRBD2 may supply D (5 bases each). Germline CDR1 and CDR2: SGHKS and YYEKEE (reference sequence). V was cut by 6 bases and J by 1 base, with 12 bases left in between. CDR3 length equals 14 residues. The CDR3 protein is CASTRVGGTDTQYF. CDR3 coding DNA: TGTGCCAGCACCCGAGTGGGGGGCACAGATACGCAGTATTTT. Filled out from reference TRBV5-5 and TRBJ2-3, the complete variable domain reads DAGVTQSPTHLIKTRGQQVTLRCSPISGHKSVSWYQQVLGQGPQFIFQYYEKEERGRGNFPDRFSARQFPNYSSELNVNALLLGDSALYLCASTRVGGTDTQYFGPGTRLTVL.